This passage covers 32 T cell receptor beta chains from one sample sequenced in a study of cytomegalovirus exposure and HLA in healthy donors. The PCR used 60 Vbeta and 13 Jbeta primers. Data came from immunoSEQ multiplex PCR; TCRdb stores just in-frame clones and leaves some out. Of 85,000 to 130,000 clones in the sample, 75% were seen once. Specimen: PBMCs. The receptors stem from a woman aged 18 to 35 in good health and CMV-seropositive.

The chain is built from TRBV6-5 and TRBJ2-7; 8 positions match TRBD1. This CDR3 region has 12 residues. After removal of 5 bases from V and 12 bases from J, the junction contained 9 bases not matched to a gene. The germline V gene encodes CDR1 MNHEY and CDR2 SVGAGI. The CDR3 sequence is CASSMDRAHSYF. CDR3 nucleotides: TGTGCCAGCAGTATGGACAGGGCCCACTCGTACTTC.

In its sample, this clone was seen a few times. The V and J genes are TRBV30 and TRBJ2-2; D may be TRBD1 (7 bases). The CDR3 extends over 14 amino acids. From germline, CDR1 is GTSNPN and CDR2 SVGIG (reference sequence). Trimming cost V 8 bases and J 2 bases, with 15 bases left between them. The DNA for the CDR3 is TGTGCCAGACAAGGAGGGGGCAACACCGGGGAGCTGTTTTTT. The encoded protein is CARQGGGNTGELFF.

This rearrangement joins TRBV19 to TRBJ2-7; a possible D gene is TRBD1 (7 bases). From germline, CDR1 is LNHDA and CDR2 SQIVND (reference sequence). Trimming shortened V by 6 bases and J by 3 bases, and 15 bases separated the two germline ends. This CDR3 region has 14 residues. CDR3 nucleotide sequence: TGTGCCAGTAGCATGCGGGACAGTGGCTACGAGCAGTACTTC. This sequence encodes CASSMRDSGYEQYF.

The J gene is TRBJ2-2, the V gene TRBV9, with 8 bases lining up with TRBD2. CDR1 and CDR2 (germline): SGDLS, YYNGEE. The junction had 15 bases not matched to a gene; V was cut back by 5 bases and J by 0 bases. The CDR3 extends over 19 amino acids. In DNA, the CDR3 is TGTGCCAGCAGAGACGGGACGGACCTGGGACTAGCGAACACCGGGGAGCTGTTTTTT. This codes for CASRDGTDLGLANTGELFF.

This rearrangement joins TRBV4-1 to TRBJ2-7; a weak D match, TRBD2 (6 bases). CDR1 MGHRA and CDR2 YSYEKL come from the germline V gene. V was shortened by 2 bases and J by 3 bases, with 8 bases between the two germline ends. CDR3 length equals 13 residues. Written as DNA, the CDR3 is TGCGCCAGCAGCCAAACCGGGAGCTACGAGCAGTACTTC. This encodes CASSQTGSYEQYF.

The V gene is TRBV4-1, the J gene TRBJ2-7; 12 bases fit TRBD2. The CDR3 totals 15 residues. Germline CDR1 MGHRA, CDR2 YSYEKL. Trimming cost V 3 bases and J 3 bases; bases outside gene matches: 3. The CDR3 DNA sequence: TGCGCCAGCAGCCAGGAACTAGCGGGAGGCTACGAGCAGTACTTC. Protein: CASSQELAGGYEQYF.

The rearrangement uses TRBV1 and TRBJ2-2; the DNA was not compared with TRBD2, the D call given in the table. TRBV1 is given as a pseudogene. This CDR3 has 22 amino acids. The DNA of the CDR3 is TGCACCAGCAGCCAAGAGGGGCCAGCGGGAGGCCCCCTGACTGCGAACACCGGGGAGCTGTTTTTT. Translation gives CTSSQEGPAGGPLTANTGELFF.

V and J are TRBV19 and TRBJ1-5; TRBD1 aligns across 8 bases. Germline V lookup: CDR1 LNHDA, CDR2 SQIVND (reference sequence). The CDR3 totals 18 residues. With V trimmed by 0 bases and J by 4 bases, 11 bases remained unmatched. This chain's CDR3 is CASSIDLGDRGMNQPQHF. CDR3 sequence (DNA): TGTGCCAGTAGTATAGATCTAGGAGACAGGGGTATGAATCAGCCCCAGCATTTT. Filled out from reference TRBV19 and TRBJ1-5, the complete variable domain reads DGGITQSPKYLFRKEGQNVTLSCEQNLNHDAMYWYRQDPGQGLRLIYYSQIVNDFQKGDIAEGYSVSREKKESFPLTVTSAQKNPTAFYLCASSIDLGDRGMNQPQHFGDGTRLSIL.

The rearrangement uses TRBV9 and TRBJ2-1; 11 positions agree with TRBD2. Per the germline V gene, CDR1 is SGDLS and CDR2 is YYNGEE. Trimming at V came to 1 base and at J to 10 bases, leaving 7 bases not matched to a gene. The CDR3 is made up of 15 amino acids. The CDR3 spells CASSVSLAGVAEQFF. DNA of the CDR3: TGTGCCAGCAGCGTATCACTAGCGGGAGTAGCCGAGCAGTTCTTC.

Here the CDR3 DNA reads TGTGCCAGCAGTTTGTATTCGACAGGGGGCTACGAGCAGTACTTC. It encodes CASSLYSTGGYEQYF. The V call is TRBV6-5, the J call TRBJ2-7, with 9 nucleotides matching TRBD1. This CDR3 region has 15 residues. After removal of 4 bases from V and 3 bases from J, the junction contained 7 bases not matched to a gene. CDR1 and CDR2 from the germline V gene are MNHEY and SVGAGI.

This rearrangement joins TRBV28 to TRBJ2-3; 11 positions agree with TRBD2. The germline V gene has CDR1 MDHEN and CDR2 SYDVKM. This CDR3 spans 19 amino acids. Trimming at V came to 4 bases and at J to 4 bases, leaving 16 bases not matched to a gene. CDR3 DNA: TGTGCCAGCAGTTCGATACTAGCGGGAGTAGAGGCCCCCGCAGATACGCAGTATTTT. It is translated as CASSSILAGVEAPADTQYF.

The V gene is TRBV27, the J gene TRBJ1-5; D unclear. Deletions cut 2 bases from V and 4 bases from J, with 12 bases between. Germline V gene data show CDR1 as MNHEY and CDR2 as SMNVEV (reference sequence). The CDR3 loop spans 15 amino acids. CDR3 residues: CASSLLEGRNQPQHF. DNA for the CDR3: TGTGCCAGCAGTTTACTAGAAGGTAGGAATCAGCCCCAGCATTTT.

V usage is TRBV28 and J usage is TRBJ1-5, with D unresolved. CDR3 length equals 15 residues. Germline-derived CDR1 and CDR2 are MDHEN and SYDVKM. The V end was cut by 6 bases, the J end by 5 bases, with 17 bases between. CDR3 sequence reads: CASRFAGLWDQPQHF. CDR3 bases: TGTGCCAGCAGGTTTGCGGGGTTGTGGGATCAGCCCCAGCATTTT.

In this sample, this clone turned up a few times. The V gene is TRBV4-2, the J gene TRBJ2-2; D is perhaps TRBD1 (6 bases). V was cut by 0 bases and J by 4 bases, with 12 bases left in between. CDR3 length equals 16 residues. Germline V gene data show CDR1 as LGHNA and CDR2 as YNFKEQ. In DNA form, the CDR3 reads TGTGCCAGCAGCCAAGATCTGGACAGATCCACCGGGGAGCTGTTTTTT. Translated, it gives CASSQDLDRSTGELFF.

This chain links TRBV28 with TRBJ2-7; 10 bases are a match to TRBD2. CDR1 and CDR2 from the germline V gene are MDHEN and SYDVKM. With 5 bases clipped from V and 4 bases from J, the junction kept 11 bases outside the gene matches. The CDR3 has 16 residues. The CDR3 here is CASSPGGLAGVYEQYF. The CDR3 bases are TGTGCCAGCAGTCCGGGCGGCCTAGCGGGAGTGTACGAGCAGTACTTC.

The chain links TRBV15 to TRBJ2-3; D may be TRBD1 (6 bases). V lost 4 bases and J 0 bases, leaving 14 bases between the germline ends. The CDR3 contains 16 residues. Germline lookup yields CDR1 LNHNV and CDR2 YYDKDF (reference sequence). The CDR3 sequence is CATSTGAGVSTDTQYF. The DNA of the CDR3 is TGTGCCACCAGCACTGGGGCAGGGGTTAGCACAGATACGCAGTATTTT. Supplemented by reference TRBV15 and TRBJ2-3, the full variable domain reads DAMVIQNPRYQVTQFGKPVTLSCSQTLNHNVMYWYQQKSSQAPKLLFHYYDKDFNNEADTPDNFQSRRPNTSFCFLDIRSPGLGDTAMYLCATSTGAGVSTDTQYFGPGTRLTVL.

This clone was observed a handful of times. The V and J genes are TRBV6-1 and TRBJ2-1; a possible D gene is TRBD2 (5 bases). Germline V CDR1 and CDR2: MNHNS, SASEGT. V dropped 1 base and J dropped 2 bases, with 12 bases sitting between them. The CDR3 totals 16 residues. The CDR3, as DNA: TGTGCCAGCAGTGAAGGTCTCGGGGATCCCTACAATGAGCAGTTCTTC. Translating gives CASSEGLGDPYNEQFF.

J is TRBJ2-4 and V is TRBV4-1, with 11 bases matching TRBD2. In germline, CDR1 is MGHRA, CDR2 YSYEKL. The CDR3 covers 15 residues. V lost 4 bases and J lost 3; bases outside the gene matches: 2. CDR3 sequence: CASSPGLAGKNIQYF. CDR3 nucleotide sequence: TGCGCCAGCAGCCCCGGACTAGCGGGCAAAAACATTCAGTACTTC.

The CDR3, as DNA: TGTGCCAGCAGCGGCGGTGTGGCGGGGGAAAAACTGTTTTTT. Translation gives CASSGGVAGEKLFF. The chain is built from TRBV7-2 and TRBJ1-4; no definite D call. The germline V and J ends were trimmed by 5 bases and 8 bases, with 15 bases remaining between them. Per the germline V gene, CDR1 is SGHTA and CDR2 is FQGNSA. The CDR3 is 14 amino acids.

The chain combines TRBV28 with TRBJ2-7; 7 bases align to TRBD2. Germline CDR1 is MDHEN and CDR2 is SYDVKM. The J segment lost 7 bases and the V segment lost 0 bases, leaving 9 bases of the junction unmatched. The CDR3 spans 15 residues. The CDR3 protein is CASSLWRLAPREQYF. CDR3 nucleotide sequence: TGTGCCAGCAGTTTATGGAGACTAGCCCCAAGGGAGCAGTACTTC.

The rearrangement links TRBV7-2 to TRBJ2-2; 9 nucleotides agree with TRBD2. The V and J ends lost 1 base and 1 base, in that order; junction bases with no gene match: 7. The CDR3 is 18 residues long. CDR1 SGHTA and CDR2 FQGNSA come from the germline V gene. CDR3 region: CASSLVAGALLNTGELFF. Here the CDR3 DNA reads TGTGCCAGCAGCTTAGTAGCGGGAGCTCTTCTGAACACCGGGGAGCTGTTTTTT. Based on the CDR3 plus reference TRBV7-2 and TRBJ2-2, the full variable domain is GAGVSQSPSNKVTEKGKDVELRCDPISGHTALYWYRQSLGQGLEFLIYFQGNSAPDKSGLPSDRFSAERTGGSVSTLTIQRTQQEDSAVYLCASSLVAGALLNTGELFFGEGSRLTVL.

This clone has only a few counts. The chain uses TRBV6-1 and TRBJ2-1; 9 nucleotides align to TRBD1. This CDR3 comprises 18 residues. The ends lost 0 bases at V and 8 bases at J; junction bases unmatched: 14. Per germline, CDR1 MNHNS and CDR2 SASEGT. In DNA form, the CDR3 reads TGTGCCAGCAGTGAAGCGTATCTGTACAGGGGGCGCTGGGATGAGCAGTTCTTC. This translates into CASSEAYLYRGRWDEQFF.

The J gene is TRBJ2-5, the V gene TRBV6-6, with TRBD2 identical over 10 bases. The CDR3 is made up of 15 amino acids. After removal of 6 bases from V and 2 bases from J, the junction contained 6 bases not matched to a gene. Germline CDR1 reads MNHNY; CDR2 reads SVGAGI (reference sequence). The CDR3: CASRPGLAVQETQYF. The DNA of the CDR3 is TGTGCCAGCAGACCCGGACTAGCGGTACAAGAGACCCAGTACTTC.

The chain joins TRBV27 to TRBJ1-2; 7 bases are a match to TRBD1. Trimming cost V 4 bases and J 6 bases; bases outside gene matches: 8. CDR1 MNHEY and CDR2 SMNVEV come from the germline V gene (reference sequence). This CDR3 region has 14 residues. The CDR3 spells CASSSTLGQDGYTF. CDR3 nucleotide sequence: TGTGCCAGCAGTTCTACCCTCGGACAGGATGGCTACACCTTC.

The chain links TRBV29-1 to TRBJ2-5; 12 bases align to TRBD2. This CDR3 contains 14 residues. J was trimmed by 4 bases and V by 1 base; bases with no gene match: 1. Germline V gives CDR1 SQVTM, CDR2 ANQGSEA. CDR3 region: CSVEGTSGIETQYF. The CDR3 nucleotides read TGCAGCGTTGAAGGGACTAGCGGGATAGAGACCCAGTACTTC.

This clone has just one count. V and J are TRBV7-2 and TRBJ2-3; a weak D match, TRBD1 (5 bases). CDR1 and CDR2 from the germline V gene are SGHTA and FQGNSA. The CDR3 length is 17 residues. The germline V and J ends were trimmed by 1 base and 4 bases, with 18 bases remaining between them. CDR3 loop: CASSLGPWGLGPDTQYF. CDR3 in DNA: TGTGCCAGCAGCTTAGGGCCTTGGGGCCTAGGGCCAGATACGCAGTATTTT.

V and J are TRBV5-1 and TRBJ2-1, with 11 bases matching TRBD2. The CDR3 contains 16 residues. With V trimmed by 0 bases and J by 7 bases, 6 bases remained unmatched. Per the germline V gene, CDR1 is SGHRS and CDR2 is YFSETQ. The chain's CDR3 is CASSLAASGRSNEQFF. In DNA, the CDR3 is TGCGCCAGCAGCTTGGCCGCTAGCGGGAGGTCGAATGAGCAGTTCTTC.

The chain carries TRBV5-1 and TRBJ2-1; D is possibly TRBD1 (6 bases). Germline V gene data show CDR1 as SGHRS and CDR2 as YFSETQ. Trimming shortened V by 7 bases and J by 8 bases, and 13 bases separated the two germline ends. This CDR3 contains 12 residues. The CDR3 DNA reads TGCGCCAGCTATACAGGGCGGGATGAGCAGTTCTTC. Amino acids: CASYTGRDEQFF. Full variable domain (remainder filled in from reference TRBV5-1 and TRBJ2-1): KAGVTQTPRYLIKTRGQQVTLSCSPISGHRSVSWYQQTPGQGLQFLFEYFSETQRNKGNFPGRFSGRQFSNSRSEMNVSTLELGDSALYLCASYTGRDEQFFGPGTRLTVL.

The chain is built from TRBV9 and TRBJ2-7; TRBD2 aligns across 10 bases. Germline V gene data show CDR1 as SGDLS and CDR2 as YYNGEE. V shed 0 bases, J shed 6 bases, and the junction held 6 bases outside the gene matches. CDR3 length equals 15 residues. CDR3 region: CASSVEGLAGVEQYF. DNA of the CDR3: TGTGCCAGCAGCGTAGAGGGGCTAGCGGGAGTCGAGCAGTACTTC. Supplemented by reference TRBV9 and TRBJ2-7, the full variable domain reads DSGVTQTPKHLITATGQRVTLRCSPRSGDLSVYWYQQSLDQGLQFLIQYYNGEERAKGNILERFSAQQFPDLHSELNLSSLELGDSALYFCASSVEGLAGVEQYFGPGTRLTVT.

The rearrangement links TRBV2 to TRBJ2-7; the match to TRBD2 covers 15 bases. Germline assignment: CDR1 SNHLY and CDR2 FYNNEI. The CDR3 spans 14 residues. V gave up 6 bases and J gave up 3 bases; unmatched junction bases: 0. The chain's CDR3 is CASRGLAGGYEQYF. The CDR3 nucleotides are TGTGCCAGCAGGGGACTAGCGGGGGGCTACGAGCAGTACTTC.

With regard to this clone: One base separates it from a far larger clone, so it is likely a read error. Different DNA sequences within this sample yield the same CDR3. CDR3 DNA: TGTGCCAGCAGCCCGAGACTAGCGGGAGGTGCAGATACGCAGTATTTT. This encodes CASSPRLAGGADTQYF. The chain recombines TRBV5-4 with TRBJ2-3, with 13 positions matching TRBD2. V was pared by 4 bases and J by 4 bases, with 6 bases of the junction left unmatched. Germline V CDR1 and CDR2: SGHNT, YYREEE (reference sequence). This CDR3 comprises 16 residues.

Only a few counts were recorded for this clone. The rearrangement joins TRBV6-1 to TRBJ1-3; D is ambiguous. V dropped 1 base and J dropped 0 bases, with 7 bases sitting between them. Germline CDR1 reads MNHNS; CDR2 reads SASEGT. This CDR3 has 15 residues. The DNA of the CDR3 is TGTGCCAGCAGTGAAGGCCACGGCTCTGGAAACACCATATATTTT. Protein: CASSEGHGSGNTIYF.